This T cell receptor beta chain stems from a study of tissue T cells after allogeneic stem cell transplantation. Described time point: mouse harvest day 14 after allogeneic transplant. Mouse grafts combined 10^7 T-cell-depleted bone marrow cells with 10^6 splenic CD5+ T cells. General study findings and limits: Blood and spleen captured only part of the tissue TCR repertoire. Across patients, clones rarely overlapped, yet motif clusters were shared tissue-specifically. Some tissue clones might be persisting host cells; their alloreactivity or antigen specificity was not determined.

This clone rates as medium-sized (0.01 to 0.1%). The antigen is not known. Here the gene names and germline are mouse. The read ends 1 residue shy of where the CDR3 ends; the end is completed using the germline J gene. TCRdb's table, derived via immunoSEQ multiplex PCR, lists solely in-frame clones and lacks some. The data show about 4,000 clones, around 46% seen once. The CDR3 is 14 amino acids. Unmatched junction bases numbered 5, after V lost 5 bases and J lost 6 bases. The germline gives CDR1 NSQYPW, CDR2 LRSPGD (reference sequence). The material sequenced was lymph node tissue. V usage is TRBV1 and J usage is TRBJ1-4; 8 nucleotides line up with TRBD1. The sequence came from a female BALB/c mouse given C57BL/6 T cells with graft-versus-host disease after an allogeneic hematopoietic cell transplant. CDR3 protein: CTCSQGAGDERLFF. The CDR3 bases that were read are TGCACCTGCAGTCAGGGGGCGGGAGACGAAAGATTATTT.